Below, 7 T cell receptor beta chains from the same sample are listed, as sequenced in a study of beta chain features in type 1 diabetes. What was sequenced were expressed TCRB transcripts, since all of the isolated RNA had been reverse transcribed. The data were produced by immunoSEQ multiplex PCR, yet TCRdb's version contains in-frame clones alone and is incomplete. The sample has hundreds of thousands of clones, around 28% seen once. What was sequenced was naive CD4+ T cells from blood. The source of these receptors is a man younger than 35 in good health.

The chain joins TRBV10-3 to TRBJ2-3; D uncertain. The CDR3 has 16 amino acids. The V end was cut by 1 base, the J end by 1 base, with 12 bases between. CDR1 and CDR2 (germline): ENHRY, SYGVKD. CDR3 DNA: TGTGCCATCAGTGAGTTCCCCTCGCGAGGCACAGATACGCAGTATTTT. This translates into CAISEFPSRGTDTQYF.

This clone was observed a handful of times. V is TRBV2 and J is TRBJ2-4; possible D gene TRBD2, 5 bases. The CDR3 is 13 amino acids. V lost 7 bases and J lost 5, with 12 bases in between. Germline CDR1 is SNHLY and CDR2 is FYNNEI. In nucleotides, the CDR3 is TGTGCCAGCATCAAGGAGGCAGAAAACATTCAGTACTTC. Its translation: CASIKEAENIQYF.

The rearrangement links TRBV28 to TRBJ2-5; unclear D gene. The CDR3 length is 11 residues. Trimming left V 5 bases short and J 2 bases short, with 3 bases between. Looked up from germline, CDR1 is MDHEN and CDR2 is SYDVKM. CDR3 coding DNA: TGTGCCAGCAGTCCACAAGAGACCCAGTACTTC. Amino acids: CASSPQETQYF.

This sequence joins TRBV29-1 and TRBJ2-7; D ambiguous. Trimming removed 1 base at V and 7 bases at J, with 11 bases between. This CDR3 is built from 12 residues. Germline V gives CDR1 SQVTM, CDR2 ANQGSEA. In DNA form, the CDR3 reads TGCAGCGTTGAAGGAGGAATAGGGGAGCAGTACTTC. As protein: CSVEGGIGEQYF.

The genes are TRBV19 and TRBJ2-1, with TRBD1 as a possible D gene (5 bases). V was shortened by 0 bases and J by 0 bases, with 9 bases between the two germline ends. The CDR3 spans 16 residues. Germline V gene sequence: CDR1 LNHDA, CDR2 SQIVND (reference sequence). In nucleotides, the CDR3 is TGTGCCAGTAGTATAGAAGCAGGGCCCTCCTACAATGAGCAGTTCTTC. Its protein is CASSIEAGPSYNEQFF.

This clone was seen a few times. The rearrangement uses TRBV25-1 and TRBJ1-5; maybe TRBD1 (5 bases). The CDR3 sequence is 13 residues long. V was shortened by 4 bases and J by 7 bases, with 11 bases between the two germline ends. Per the germline V gene, CDR1 is MGHDK and CDR2 is SYGVNS. The CDR3 region has the DNA TGTGCCAGCAGTGGAGAGGGGAACCAGCCCCAGCATTTT. Amino acid sequence: CASSGEGNQPQHF.

A few counts support this clone. This chain joins TRBV4-1 and TRBJ2-3; D tentatively fits TRBD1 or TRBD2 (5 bases each). The V gene lost 0 bases and the J gene lost 5 bases, with 12 bases spanning the gap. Germline V gene data show CDR1 as MGHRA and CDR2 as YSYEKL. CDR3 length equals 15 residues. Written as DNA, the CDR3 is TGCGCCAGCAGCCAAGATGGGGCCGGAGGAGATACGCAGTATTTT. It yields the protein CASSQDGAGGDTQYF.